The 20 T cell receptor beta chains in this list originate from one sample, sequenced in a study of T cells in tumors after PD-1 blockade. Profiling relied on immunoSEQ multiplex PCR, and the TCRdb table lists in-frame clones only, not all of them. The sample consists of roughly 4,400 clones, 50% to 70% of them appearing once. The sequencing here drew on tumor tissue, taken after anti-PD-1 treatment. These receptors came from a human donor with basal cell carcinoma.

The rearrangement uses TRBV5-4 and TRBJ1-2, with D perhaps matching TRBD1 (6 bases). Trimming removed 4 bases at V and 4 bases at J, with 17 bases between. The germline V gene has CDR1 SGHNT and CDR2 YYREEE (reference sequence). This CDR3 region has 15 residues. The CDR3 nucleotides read TGTGCCAGCAGCGCCGGGGGGGGCCCCTTCTATGGCTACACCTTC. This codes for CASSAGGGPFYGYTF.

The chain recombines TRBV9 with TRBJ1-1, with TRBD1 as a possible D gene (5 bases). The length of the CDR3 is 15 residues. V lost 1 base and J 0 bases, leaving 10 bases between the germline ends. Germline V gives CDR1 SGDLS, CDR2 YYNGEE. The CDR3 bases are TGTGCCAGCAGCGTAACAGGATTTATGAACACTGAAGCTTTCTTT. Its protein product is CASSVTGFMNTEAFF.

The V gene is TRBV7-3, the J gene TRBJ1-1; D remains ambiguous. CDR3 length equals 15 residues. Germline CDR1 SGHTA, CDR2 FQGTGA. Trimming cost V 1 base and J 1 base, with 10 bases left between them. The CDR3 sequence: CASSLKPGGNTEAFF. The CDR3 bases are TGTGCCAGCAGCTTAAAGCCAGGTGGGAACACTGAAGCTTTCTTT.

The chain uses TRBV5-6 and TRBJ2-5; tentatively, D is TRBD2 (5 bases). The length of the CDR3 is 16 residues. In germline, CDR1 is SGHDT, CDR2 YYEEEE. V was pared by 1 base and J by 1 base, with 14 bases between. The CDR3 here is CASSLPFEGGQETQYF. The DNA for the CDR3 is TGTGCCAGCAGCTTGCCTTTCGAGGGCGGCCAAGAGACCCAGTACTTC.

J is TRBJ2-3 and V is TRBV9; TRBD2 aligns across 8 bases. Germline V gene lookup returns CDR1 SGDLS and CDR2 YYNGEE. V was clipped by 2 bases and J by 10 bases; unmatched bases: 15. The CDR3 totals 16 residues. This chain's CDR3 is CASSVSPRLATYAQYF. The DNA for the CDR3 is TGTGCCAGCAGCGTTTCCCCAAGACTAGCGACCTACGCGCAGTATTTT. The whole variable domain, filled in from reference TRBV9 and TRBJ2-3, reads DSGVTQTPKHLITATGQRVTLRCSPRSGDLSVYWYQQSLDQGLQFLIQYYNGEERAKGNILERFSAQQFPDLHSELNLSSLELGDSALYFCASSVSPRLATYAQYFGPGTRLTVL.

CDR3 in amino acids: CASLGTGTATNEKLFF. The CDR3 coding sequence is TGTGCCAGCTTGGGGACAGGGACAGCAACTAATGAAAAACTGTTTTTT. The gene calls are TRBV27 and TRBJ1-4, with TRBD1 matching 9 bases. This CDR3 is built from 16 residues. The trim removed 8 bases at V and 0 bases at J, leaving 7 bases unmatched. Germline V lookup: CDR1 MNHEY, CDR2 SMNVEV (reference sequence).

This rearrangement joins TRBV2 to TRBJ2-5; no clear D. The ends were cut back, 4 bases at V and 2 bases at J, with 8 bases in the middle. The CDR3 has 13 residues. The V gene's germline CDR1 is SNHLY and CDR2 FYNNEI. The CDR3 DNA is TGTGCCAGCAGTGTATTAGGGCAAGAGACCCAGTACTTC. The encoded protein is CASSVLGQETQYF.

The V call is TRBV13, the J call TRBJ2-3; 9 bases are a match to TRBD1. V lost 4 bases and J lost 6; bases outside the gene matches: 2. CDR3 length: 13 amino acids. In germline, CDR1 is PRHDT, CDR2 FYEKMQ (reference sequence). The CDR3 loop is CASSSQGADTQYF. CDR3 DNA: TGTGCCAGCAGCTCACAGGGGGCCGATACGCAGTATTTT.

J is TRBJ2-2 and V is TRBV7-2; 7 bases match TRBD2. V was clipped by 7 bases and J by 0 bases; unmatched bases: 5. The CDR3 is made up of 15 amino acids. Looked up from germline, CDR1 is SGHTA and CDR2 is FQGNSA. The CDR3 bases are TGTGCCAGCACGGGGAGGGCCTCGAACACCGGGGAGCTGTTTTTT. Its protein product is CASTGRASNTGELFF.

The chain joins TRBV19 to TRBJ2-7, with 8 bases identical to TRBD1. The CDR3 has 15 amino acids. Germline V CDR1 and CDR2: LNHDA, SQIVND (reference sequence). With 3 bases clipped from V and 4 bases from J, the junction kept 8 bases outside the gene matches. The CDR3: CASSMTGAPSYEQYF. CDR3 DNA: TGTGCCAGTAGTATGACAGGGGCGCCAAGTTACGAGCAGTACTTC.

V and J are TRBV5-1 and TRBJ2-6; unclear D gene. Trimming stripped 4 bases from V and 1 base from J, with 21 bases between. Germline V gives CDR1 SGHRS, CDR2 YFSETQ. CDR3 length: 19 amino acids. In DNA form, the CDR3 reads TGCGCCAGCAGCAGCACCAGCCCCGAAAGTAGTTCTGGGGCCAACGTCCTGACTTTC. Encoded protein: CASSSTSPESSSGANVLTF.

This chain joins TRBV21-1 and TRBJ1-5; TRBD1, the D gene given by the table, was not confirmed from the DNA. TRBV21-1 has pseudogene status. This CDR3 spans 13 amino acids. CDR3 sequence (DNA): TGTGCCAGCAGCAGGGACAGTAATCAGCCCCAGCATTTT. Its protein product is CASSRDSNQPQHF.

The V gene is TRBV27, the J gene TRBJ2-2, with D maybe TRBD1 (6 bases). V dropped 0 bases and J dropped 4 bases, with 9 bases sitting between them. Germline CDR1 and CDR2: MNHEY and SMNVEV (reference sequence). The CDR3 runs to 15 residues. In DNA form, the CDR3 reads TGTGCCAGCAGTTTATCGCACAGGGCCACCGGGGAGCTGTTTTTT. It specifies CASSLSHRATGELFF.

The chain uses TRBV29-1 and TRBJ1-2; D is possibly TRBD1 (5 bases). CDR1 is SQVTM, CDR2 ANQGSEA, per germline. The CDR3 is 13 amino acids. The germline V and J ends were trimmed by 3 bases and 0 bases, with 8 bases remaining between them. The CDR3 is CSVEAGSNYGYTF. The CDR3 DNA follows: TGCAGCGTTGAGGCAGGGTCTAACTATGGCTACACCTTC.

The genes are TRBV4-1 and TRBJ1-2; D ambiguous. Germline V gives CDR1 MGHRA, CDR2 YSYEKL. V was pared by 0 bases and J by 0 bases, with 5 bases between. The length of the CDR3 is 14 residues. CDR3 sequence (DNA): TGCGCCAGCAGCCAAGAATGGGCTAACTATGGCTACACCTTC. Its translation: CASSQEWANYGYTF.

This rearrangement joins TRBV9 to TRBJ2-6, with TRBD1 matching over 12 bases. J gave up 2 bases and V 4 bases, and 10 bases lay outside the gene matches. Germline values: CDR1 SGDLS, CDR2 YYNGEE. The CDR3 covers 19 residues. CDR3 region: CASSTFPGQGAAGANVLTF. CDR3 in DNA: TGTGCCAGCAGCACCTTTCCGGGACAGGGGGCTGCTGGGGCCAACGTCCTGACTTTC.

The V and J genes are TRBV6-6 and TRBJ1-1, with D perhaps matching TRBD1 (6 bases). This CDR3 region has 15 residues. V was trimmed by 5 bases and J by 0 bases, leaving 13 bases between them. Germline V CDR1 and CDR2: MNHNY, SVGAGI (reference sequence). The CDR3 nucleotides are TGTGCCAGCAGTCCCAGGGGCACGTTGAACACTGAAGCTTTCTTT. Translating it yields CASSPRGTLNTEAFF.

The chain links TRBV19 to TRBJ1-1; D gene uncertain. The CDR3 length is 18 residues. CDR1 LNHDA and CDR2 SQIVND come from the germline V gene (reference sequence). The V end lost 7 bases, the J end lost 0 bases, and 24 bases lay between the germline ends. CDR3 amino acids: CASTSRGRAFTMNTEAFF. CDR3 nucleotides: TGTGCCAGTACCAGTCGAGGCCGAGCATTTACTATGAACACTGAAGCTTTCTTT.

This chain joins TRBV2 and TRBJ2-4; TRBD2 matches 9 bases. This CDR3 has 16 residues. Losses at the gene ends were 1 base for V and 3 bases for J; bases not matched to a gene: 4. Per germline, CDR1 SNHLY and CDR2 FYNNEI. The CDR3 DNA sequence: TGTGCCAGCAGTGAAGGTAGCGGGGGAAGCAAAAACATTCAGTACTTC. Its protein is CASSEGSGGSKNIQYF. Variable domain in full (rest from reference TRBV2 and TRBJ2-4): EPEVTQTPSHQVTQMGQEVILRCVPISNHLYFYWYRQILGQKVEFLVSFYNNEISEKSEIFDDQFSVERPDGSNFTLKIRSTKLEDSAMYFCASSEGSGGSKNIQYFGAGTRLSVL.

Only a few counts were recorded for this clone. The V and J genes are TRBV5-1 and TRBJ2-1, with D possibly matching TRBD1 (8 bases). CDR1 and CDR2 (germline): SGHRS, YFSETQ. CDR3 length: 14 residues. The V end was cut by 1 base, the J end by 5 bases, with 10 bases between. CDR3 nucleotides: TGCGCCAGCAGCTTGACAGGGGGGGACAATGAGCAGTTCTTC. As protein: CASSLTGGDNEQFF.